This passage covers 31 T cell receptor beta chains from one sample sequenced in a study of cytomegalovirus exposure and HLA in healthy donors. The PCR employed 60 Vbeta primers together with 13 Jbeta primers. Some clones are missing from TCRdb's copy, which holds only in-frame ones; the method was immunoSEQ multiplex PCR. The sample consists of around 190,000 clones, about 88% of them appearing once. The material sequenced was PBMCs. The source is a woman aged 18 to 35 in good health and CMV-seronegative.

This rearrangement joins TRBV11-3 to TRBJ1-1, with D unresolved. V gave up 0 bases and J gave up 1 base, with 6 bases separating them. Per germline, CDR1 SGHNT and CDR2 YENEEA. The CDR3 is 14 residues long. The CDR3 region has the DNA TGTGCCAGCAGCTTAGAGGCCTCGAACACTGAAGCTTTCTTT. Protein product: CASSLEASNTEAFF.

The J gene is TRBJ2-7, the V gene TRBV5-6, with 7 bases fitting TRBD1. Losses at the gene ends were 3 bases for V and 6 bases for J; bases not matched to a gene: 3. This CDR3 is 12 amino acids long. Germline V gene lookup returns CDR1 SGHDT and CDR2 YYEEEE. The CDR3 reads CASSSRGFEQYF. The CDR3 region has the DNA TGTGCCAGCAGCTCCAGGGGGTTCGAGCAGTACTTC.

This chain joins TRBV7-6 and TRBJ1-2; D is undetermined. Germline V gives CDR1 SGHVS, CDR2 FNYEAQ. Trimming left V 1 base short and J 6 bases short, with 15 bases between. This CDR3 comprises 15 residues. CDR3 sequence: CASSLGEGRGDGYTF. The CDR3 region has the DNA TGTGCCAGCAGCTTAGGGGAAGGACGCGGGGATGGCTACACCTTC.

The chain carries TRBV7-2 and TRBJ1-1; no reliable D call. There are 17 residues in the CDR3. V was shortened by 3 bases and J by 6 bases, with 23 bases between the two germline ends. CDR1 SGHTA and CDR2 FQGNSA come from the germline V gene. CDR3 DNA sequence: TGTGCCAGCAGCTTCGAGGGAAAATTGATAAGTTACCCTGAAGCTTTCTTT. Its protein product is CASSFEGKLISYPEAFF.

The rearrangement joins TRBV2 to TRBJ2-1; 14 bases fit TRBD2. The germline gives CDR1 SNHLY, CDR2 FYNNEI. The CDR3 spans 15 residues. V lost 6 bases to trimming and J lost 8 bases; unmatched junction nucleotides: 6. CDR3 DNA: TGTGCCAGCAGGCGGACTAGCGGGGGGCTGGATGAGCAGTTCTTC. It codes for CASRRTSGGLDEQFF.

The V call is TRBV7-9, the J call TRBJ1-2; TRBD1 matches at 9 bases. Trimming removed 5 bases from V and 8 bases from J; junction bases left unmatched: 6. The CDR3 totals 13 residues. Germline CDR1 SEHNR, CDR2 FQNEAQ (reference sequence). The CDR3 sequence: CASSQGTGLGYTF. In DNA form, the CDR3 reads TGTGCCAGCAGCCAAGGGACAGGGCTAGGCTACACCTTC.

The rearrangement uses TRBV19 and TRBJ2-2; D may be TRBD2 (5 bases). Looked up from germline, CDR1 is LNHDA and CDR2 is SQIVND (reference sequence). The CDR3 has 18 residues. Trimming took 5 bases from V and 4 from J, leaving 23 bases between them. This CDR3 reads CASSASFAGPGSTGELFF. CDR3 in DNA: TGTGCCAGTAGTGCTTCATTCGCCGGACCGGGGAGCACCGGGGAGCTGTTTTTT. Full variable domain (outside the CDR3, taken from reference TRBV19 and TRBJ2-2): DGGITQSPKYLFRKEGQNVTLSCEQNLNHDAMYWYRQDPGQGLRLIYYSQIVNDFQKGDIAEGYSVSREKKESFPLTVTSAQKNPTAFYLCASSASFAGPGSTGELFFGEGSRLTVL.

This chain uses TRBV25-1 with TRBJ2-7; 10 bases are shared with TRBD1. This CDR3 spans 16 amino acids. Trimming took 3 bases from V and 0 from J; bases not matched to a gene: 5. CDR1 is MGHDK, CDR2 SYGVNS, per germline. This chain's CDR3 is CASSDMGQGFSYEQYF. The CDR3 nucleotides read TGTGCCAGCAGTGACATGGGACAGGGGTTCTCCTACGAGCAGTACTTC.

The rearrangement uses TRBV2 and TRBJ1-6; weak D call: TRBD1 (6 bases). CDR1 is SNHLY, CDR2 FYNNEI, per germline. CDR3 length: 15 amino acids. Trimming took off 5 bases at V and 3 bases at J, with 11 bases between the two ends. CDR3 region: CASSSEGVYNSPLHF. The DNA for the CDR3 is TGTGCCAGCAGTAGTGAGGGGGTCTATAATTCACCCCTCCACTTT. Complete variable domain (other parts from reference TRBV2 and TRBJ1-6): EPEVTQTPSHQVTQMGQEVILRCVPISNHLYFYWYRQILGQKVEFLVSFYNNEISEKSEIFDDQFSVERPDGSNFTLKIRSTKLEDSAMYFCASSSEGVYNSPLHFGNGTRLTVT.

This chain uses TRBV7-2 with TRBJ1-1, with D uncertain. CDR1 SGHTA and CDR2 FQGNSA come from the germline V gene. The CDR3 covers 15 residues. Trimming took 1 base from V and 1 from J, leaving 10 bases between them. CDR3 loop: CASSLGGISNTEAFF. In nucleotides, the CDR3 is TGTGCCAGCAGCTTAGGAGGGATTTCGAACACTGAAGCTTTCTTT.

A note on this clone: The same CDR3 also results from other DNA sequences found in this sample. J is TRBJ1-5 and V is TRBV18, with D possibly TRBD1 on 5 matching bases. V dropped 3 bases and J dropped 4 bases, with 7 bases sitting between them. The germline gives CDR1 KGHSH, CDR2 LQKENI. This CDR3 contains 13 residues. DNA for the CDR3: TGTGCCAGCTCACCCCAGGGAAATCAGCCCCAGCATTTT. It specifies CASSPQGNQPQHF.

This rearrangement joins TRBV28 to TRBJ1-2; 8 bases align to TRBD1. CDR1 is MDHEN, CDR2 SYDVKM, per germline. With 5 bases clipped from V and 4 bases from J, the junction kept 3 bases outside the gene matches. The length of the CDR3 is 13 residues. The chain's CDR3 is CASSPGQVYGYTF. Written as DNA, the CDR3 is TGTGCCAGCAGTCCGGGACAGGTCTATGGCTACACCTTC.

This chain uses TRBV4-1 with TRBJ2-1; 10 bases match TRBD2. CDR1 is MGHRA and CDR2 is YSYEKL in the germline V gene. V gave up 3 bases and J gave up 1 base; unmatched junction bases: 12. The CDR3 contains 19 residues. CDR3 amino acids: CASSQLELAGTRSYNEQFF. As DNA, the CDR3 is TGCGCCAGCAGCCAGCTGGAACTAGCGGGGACCCGTTCCTACAATGAGCAGTTCTTC.

The rearrangement uses TRBV19 and TRBJ2-7; D ambiguous. The germline V gene has CDR1 LNHDA and CDR2 SQIVND (reference sequence). This CDR3 contains 14 residues. Trimming pared 4 bases from V and 3 bases from J, leaving 13 bases between. For the CDR3, the DNA is TGTGCCAGTAGTACCCACACAAAAGTCTACGAGCAGTACTTC. This codes for CASSTHTKVYEQYF.

The gene calls are TRBV4-1 and TRBJ2-1; weak D call: TRBD1 (5 bases). This CDR3 is built from 17 residues. Deletions cut 1 base from V and 5 bases from J, with 18 bases between. Looked up from germline, CDR1 is MGHRA and CDR2 is YSYEKL. CDR3 residues: CASSQAVQGLTNNEQFF. CDR3 DNA: TGCGCCAGCAGCCAAGCAGTCCAGGGCCTTACGAACAATGAGCAGTTCTTC.

The genes are TRBV7-8 and TRBJ1-2; possibly TRBD1 for D (5 bases). Germline CDR1 and CDR2: SGHVS and FQNEAQ. V shed 5 bases and J shed 4 bases, with 14 bases lying between them. This CDR3 is built from 14 residues. CDR3 coding DNA: TGTGCCAGCAGCGGGCGGGGGGGAGGCTATGGCTACACCTTC. Its protein is CASSGRGGGYGYTF. Full variable domain (remainder filled in from reference TRBV7-8 and TRBJ1-2): GAGVSQSPRYKVAKRGQDVALRCDPISGHVSLFWYQQALGQGPEFLTYFQNEAQLDKSGLPSDRFFAERPEGSVSTLKIQRTQQEDSAVYLCASSGRGGGYGYTFGSGTRLTVV.

This clone was detected only once. The V gene is TRBV4-1, the J gene TRBJ1-2; D remains ambiguous. There are 18 residues in the CDR3. The V end lost 0 bases, the J end lost 0 bases, and 17 bases lay between the germline ends. Germline CDR1 and CDR2: MGHRA and YSYEKL. CDR3 DNA sequence: TGCGCCAGCAGCCAAGATAGCCCCCTCAACGGAGCTAACTATGGCTACACCTTC. It is translated as CASSQDSPLNGANYGYTF.

V usage is TRBV10-3 and J usage is TRBJ1-2; D is unresolved. Trimming removed 3 bases from V and 7 bases from J, with 6 bases in between. The CDR3 is 11 amino acids. The germline V gene has CDR1 ENHRY and CDR2 SYGVKD. The CDR3 is CAISEQSGYTF. CDR3 coding DNA: TGTGCCATCAGTGAACAATCTGGCTACACCTTC.

The chain carries TRBV10-3 and TRBJ1-1, with D hard to call. The V gene lost 6 bases and the J gene lost 0 bases, with 14 bases spanning the gap. Germline-derived CDR1 and CDR2 are ENHRY and SYGVKD. This CDR3 has 15 amino acids. The chain's CDR3 is CAISRGGRMNTEAFF. DNA of the CDR3: TGTGCCATCAGCAGAGGCGGCAGAATGAACACTGAAGCTTTCTTT.

This rearrangement joins TRBV5-5 to TRBJ1-2; 7 nucleotides agree with TRBD1. There are 14 residues in the CDR3. Losses at the gene ends were 1 base for V and 4 bases for J; bases not matched to a gene: 4. Germline V gene lookup returns CDR1 SGHKS and CDR2 YYEKEE (reference sequence). CDR3 DNA sequence: TGTGCCAGCAGCTTGTCACAGGGGAGCTATGGCTACACCTTC. Translated: CASSLSQGSYGYTF.

The gene calls are TRBV11-3 and TRBJ2-7, with 8 bases identical to TRBD2. CDR1 is SGHNT, CDR2 YENEEA, per germline. The trim removed 1 base at V and 2 bases at J, leaving 7 bases unmatched. There are 16 residues in the CDR3. CDR3 residues: CASSLGGSGVPYEQYF. DNA for the CDR3: TGTGCCAGCAGCTTAGGCGGTAGCGGGGTTCCCTACGAGCAGTACTTC.

The J gene is TRBJ1-4, the V gene TRBV6-5; D gene uncertain. The CDR3 runs 11 residues. Germline CDR1 reads MNHEY; CDR2 reads SVGAGI. The V and J ends lost 8 bases and 17 bases respectively, with 18 bases between them. CDR3 in amino acids: CASSGGSRGFF. CDR3 nucleotide sequence: TGTGCCAGCTCCGGCGGGTCTCGGGGTTTTTTT.

This clone showed up just a few times. The chain uses TRBV28 and TRBJ1-1; D remains unclear. Germline V gene sequence: CDR1 MDHEN, CDR2 SYDVKM. The CDR3 has 14 amino acids. V dropped 1 base and J dropped 4 bases, with 10 bases sitting between them. The DNA for the CDR3 is TGTGCCAGCAGTTTATCCCCCCTGAGCACTGAAGCTTTCTTT. It yields the protein CASSLSPLSTEAFF. The whole variable domain, remainder taken from reference TRBV28 and TRBJ1-1, is DVKVTQSSRYLVKRTGEKVFLECVQDMDHENMFWYRQDPGLGLRLIYFSYDVKMKEKGDIPEGYSVSREKKERFSLILESASTNQTSMYLCASSLSPLSTEAFFGQGTRLTVV.

The CDR3 nucleotides read TGTGCCAGCAGCCAAGACGGGGGTCGGAACACCGGGGAGCTGTTTTTT. Amino acid sequence: CASSQDGGRNTGELFF. The rearrangement joins TRBV4-2 to TRBJ2-2; the D gene is possibly TRBD2 (6 bases). CDR3 length equals 16 residues. CDR1 and CDR2 from the germline V gene are LGHNA and YNFKEQ. Trimming took off 0 bases at V and 1 base at J, with 9 bases between the two ends.

The V and J genes are TRBV4-1 and TRBJ1-2, with 9 positions matching TRBD1. The germline V gene has CDR1 MGHRA and CDR2 YSYEKL. V dropped 1 base and J dropped 6; count of bases not matched to a gene: 15. The CDR3 covers 18 residues. As DNA, the CDR3 is TGCGCCAGCAGCCAAGGCCCGGGACAGGGATGGAGGGTAGATGGCTACACCTTC. Protein: CASSQGPGQGWRVDGYTF.

A note on this clone: One junction end disagrees with the germline gene, perhaps due to a read error. V gene TRBV7-7 combines with J gene TRBJ2-6; a possible D gene is TRBD2 (5 bases). The germline V gene has CDR1 SSHAT and CDR2 FNYEAQ (reference sequence). CDR3 length: 16 amino acids. CDR3 in amino acids: CASSVTSTAGANVLTF. The CDR3 nucleotides are TGTGCTAGCAGCGTTACTAGTACAGCCGGGGCCAACGTCCTGACTTTC.

The chain recombines TRBV7-9 with TRBJ2-7, with TRBD2 identical over 8 bases. CDR1 is SEHNR, CDR2 FQNEAQ, per germline (reference sequence). Unmatched junction bases numbered 6, after V lost 7 bases and J lost 1 base. The CDR3 covers 14 residues. The CDR3 reads CASIKAGVSYEQYF. DNA for the CDR3: TGTGCCAGCATCAAAGCGGGAGTTTCCTACGAGCAGTACTTC.

The rearrangement joins TRBV4-1 to TRBJ2-5; unclear D gene. Germline V gene sequence: CDR1 MGHRA, CDR2 YSYEKL. The CDR3 extends over 14 amino acids. V lost 1 base to trimming and J lost 2 bases, with 8 bases between them. The CDR3 loop reads CASSQVSSQETQYF. Written as DNA, the CDR3 is TGCGCCAGCAGCCAAGTTAGTTCTCAAGAGACCCAGTACTTC.

The chain carries TRBV5-8 and TRBJ2-1, with 11 positions matching TRBD1. With V trimmed by 0 bases and J by 4 bases, 15 bases remained unmatched. This CDR3 is 20 amino acids long. Germline V gene data show CDR1 as SGHTS and CDR2 as YDEGEE. CDR3 loop: CASSLARGQGVRSRYNEQFF. In DNA form, the CDR3 reads TGTGCCAGCAGCTTGGCTAGGGGACAGGGGGTTCGCTCGAGATACAATGAGCAGTTCTTC.

The gene calls are TRBV28 and TRBJ1-6; no definite D call. Trimming took 2 bases from V and 5 from J, leaving 19 bases between them. Germline V gives CDR1 MDHEN, CDR2 SYDVKM. This CDR3 has 18 residues. The CDR3 here is CASSLIVLAGNHNSPLHF. DNA for the CDR3: TGTGCCAGCAGTTTAATCGTTCTAGCAGGAAACCATAATTCACCCCTCCACTTT.

This clone was recorded once. The chain has TRBV10-1 and TRBJ2-1; D is perhaps TRBD2 (5 bases). This CDR3 spans 14 amino acids. V was pared by 7 bases and J by 8 bases, with 18 bases between. Looked up from germline, CDR1 is WNHNN and CDR2 is SYGVQD (reference sequence). The CDR3 sequence: CASTDGMGVYEQFF. CDR3 in DNA: TGCGCCAGCACGGACGGGATGGGAGTCTATGAGCAGTTCTTC.